The source of this T cell receptor beta chain is a study of blood T cell repertoires in COVID-19. Background on the study: COVID-19 samples collected from the United States, Italy and Spain covered acute and convalescent phases. PBMCs, B-cell-depleted T cells, or T cells provided the cDNA or gDNA that made up the material.

Per the study methods: Amplified reference gene primers provided the basis for estimating nucleated cell counts. Sequencing used immunoSEQ multiplex PCR; TCRdb keeps in-frame clones, though not all of them. Clonal size and the V and J genes are those of that table, whereas D and trimming came from the DNA. This table has about 140,000 clones, approximately 80% appearing once. This TCR was recovered from a woman aged 45-65 years with acute or convalescent COVID-19. The sample comprised peripheral blood.

Here the CDR3 reads CASSYELQGAEQFF. As DNA, the CDR3 is TGTGCCAGCAGTTACGAACTCCAGGGGGCCGAGCAGTTCTTC. The V and J genes are TRBV6-5 and TRBJ2-1, with 8 bases aligning to TRBD1. From germline, CDR1 is MNHEY and CDR2 SVGAGI. The CDR3 runs to 14 residues. Unmatched junction bases numbered 7, after V lost 2 bases and J lost 10 bases.